Listed below are T cell receptor beta chains from one sample, sequenced in a study of PD-L1 blockade in urothelial cancer. Assay used: immunoSEQ multiplex PCR; TCRdb lists only in-frame clones, some missing. The sample lists around 130,000 clones, about four fifths occurring once. The specimen was PBMCs, collected around atezolizumab (anti-PD-L1) treatment. These receptors all stem from a man over 45 with urothelial cancer. The CDR3 runs from the conserved cysteine through the conserved F or W. Each record gives: D gene, J gene, V gene, CDR3 DNA, CDR3 protein. D genes are given only for firm matches.

d_call: TRBD2
j_call: TRBJ2-2
v_call: TRBV11-2
cdr3_nt: TGTGCCAGCAGCTTACCTAAAAGCGGGAGGAACACCGGGGAGCTGTTTTTT
cdr3_aa: CASSLPKSGRNTGELFF

d_call: TRBD1
j_call: TRBJ1-1
v_call: TRBV11-2
cdr3_nt: TGTGCCAGCAGCTTAGAGGGCGGGACAGGGATTCCAGCTTTCTTT
cdr3_aa: CASSLEGGTGIPAFF

d_call: .
j_call: TRBJ2-7
v_call: TRBV28
cdr3_nt: TGTGCCAGCAGTTACCGCCCGGGACATAATTCGGTCTACGAGCAGTACTTC
cdr3_aa: CASSYRPGHNSVYEQYF

d_call: TRBD1
j_call: TRBJ1-2
v_call: TRBV19
cdr3_nt: TGTGCCAGTAGTATCGGGCAGGGGGTCGGCGGCTACACCTTC
cdr3_aa: CASSIGQGVGGYTF

d_call: .
j_call: TRBJ2-3
v_call: TRBV7-9
cdr3_nt: TGTGCCAGCAGCCCCCCGACAGACCGCACAGATACGCAGTATTTT
cdr3_aa: CASSPPTDRTDTQYF

d_call: TRBD2
j_call: TRBJ2-7
v_call: TRBV9
cdr3_nt: TGTGCCAGCAGTCTCACGGGAGGGCCCCTCTACGAGCAGTACTTC
cdr3_aa: CASSLTGGPLYEQYF

d_call: .
j_call: TRBJ2-1
v_call: TRBV28
cdr3_nt: TGTGCCAGCAGTCCCCAGGGGATAGGCTCCTACAATGAGCAGTTCTTC
cdr3_aa: CASSPQGIGSYNEQFF

d_call: TRBD2
j_call: TRBJ2-1
v_call: TRBV4-1
cdr3_nt: TGCGCCAGCAGCCAAGATGTAAGCGGGAGGAACTATGAGCAGTTCTTC
cdr3_aa: CASSQDVSGRNYEQFF

d_call: .
j_call: TRBJ2-4
v_call: TRBV5-1
cdr3_nt: TGCGCCAGCAGTCCAGTGAACAGGGCAAACATTCAGTACTTC
cdr3_aa: CASSPVNRANIQYF

d_call: TRBD1
j_call: TRBJ2-3
v_call: TRBV7-9
cdr3_nt: TGTGCCAGCAGCACCTACGGGACAGGGGGAGATACGCAGTATTTT
cdr3_aa: CASSTYGTGGDTQYF

d_call: TRBD2
j_call: TRBJ2-7
v_call: TRBV10-3
cdr3_nt: TGTGCCATCAAACCATCGACTAGCGTAACCTACGAGCAGTACTTC
cdr3_aa: CAIKPSTSVTYEQYF

d_call: TRBD1
j_call: TRBJ2-2
v_call: TRBV15
cdr3_nt: TGTGCCTCCCGGACAGGGAAACTGGCGAACACCGGGGAGCTGTTTTTT
cdr3_aa: CASRTGKLANTGELFF

d_call: TRBD1
j_call: TRBJ2-5
v_call: TRBV30
cdr3_nt: TGTGCCTGGAGGACAGGGGTCGTAGTTTTAGGGTCGGAGACCCAGTACTTC
cdr3_aa: CAWRTGVVVLGSETQYF

d_call: TRBD2
j_call: TRBJ2-1
v_call: TRBV5-5
cdr3_nt: TGTGCCAGCAGTTCCGGGACTAGCAGGAACTACAATGAGCAGTTCTTC
cdr3_aa: CASSSGTSRNYNEQFF

d_call: .
j_call: TRBJ1-2
v_call: TRBV2
cdr3_nt: TGTGCCAGCAGTCGCGCTCGGGTCCTCTATGGCTACACCTTC
cdr3_aa: CASSRARVLYGYTF

d_call: TRBD1
j_call: TRBJ1-4
v_call: TRBV6-6
cdr3_nt: TGTGCCAGCAGAGACAGGGATTTTACTAATGAAAAACTGTTTTTT
cdr3_aa: CASRDRDFTNEKLFF

d_call: .
j_call: TRBJ1-1
v_call: TRBV6-6
cdr3_nt: TGTGCCAGCACCTTCTCGGGGGGCGAAGCTTTCTTT
cdr3_aa: CASTFSGGEAFF

d_call: TRBD1
j_call: TRBJ1-2
v_call: TRBV6-5
cdr3_nt: TGTGCCAGCAGACCTGACAGGGCCTATGGCTACACCTTC
cdr3_aa: CASRPDRAYGYTF

d_call: .
j_call: TRBJ1-2
v_call: TRBV4-1
cdr3_nt: TGCGCCAGCAGCCAAGATACAGGCTCTACTGGCTACACCTTC
cdr3_aa: CASSQDTGSTGYTF

d_call: .
j_call: TRBJ2-7
v_call: TRBV7-9
cdr3_nt: TGTGCCAGCAGCCCAGGGATCTACGAGCAGTACTTC
cdr3_aa: CASSPGIYEQYF

d_call: TRBD1
j_call: TRBJ2-5
v_call: TRBV18
cdr3_nt: TGTGCCAGCTCACCACGACAGGGGGTGCGGACCCAGTACTTC
cdr3_aa: CASSPRQGVRTQYF

d_call: .
j_call: TRBJ2-1
v_call: TRBV28
cdr3_nt: TGTGCCAGCAGTTTAATTAGCGGATCCCACTCCTACAATGAGCAGTTCTTC
cdr3_aa: CASSLISGSHSYNEQFF